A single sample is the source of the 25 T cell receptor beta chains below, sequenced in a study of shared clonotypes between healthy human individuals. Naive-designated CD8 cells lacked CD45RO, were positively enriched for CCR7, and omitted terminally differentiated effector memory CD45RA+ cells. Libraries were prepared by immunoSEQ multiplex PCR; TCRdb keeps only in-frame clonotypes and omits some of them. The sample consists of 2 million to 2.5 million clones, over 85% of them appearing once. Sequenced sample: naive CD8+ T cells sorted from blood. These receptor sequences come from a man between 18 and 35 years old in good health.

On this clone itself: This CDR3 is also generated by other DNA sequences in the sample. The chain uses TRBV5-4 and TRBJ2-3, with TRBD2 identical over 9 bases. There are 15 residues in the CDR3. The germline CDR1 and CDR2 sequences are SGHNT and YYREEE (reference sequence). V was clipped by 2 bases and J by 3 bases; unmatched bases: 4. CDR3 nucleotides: TGTGCCAGCAGCTTTGCGGGGGGGCCGACAGATACGCAGTATTTT. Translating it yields CASSFAGGPTDTQYF.

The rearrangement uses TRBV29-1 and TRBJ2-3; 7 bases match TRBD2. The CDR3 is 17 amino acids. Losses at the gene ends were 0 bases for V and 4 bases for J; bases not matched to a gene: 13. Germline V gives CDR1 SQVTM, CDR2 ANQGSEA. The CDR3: CSVEDLGWEGLADTQYF. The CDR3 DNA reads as TGCAGCGTTGAAGATCTGGGGTGGGAGGGCCTGGCAGATACGCAGTATTTT.

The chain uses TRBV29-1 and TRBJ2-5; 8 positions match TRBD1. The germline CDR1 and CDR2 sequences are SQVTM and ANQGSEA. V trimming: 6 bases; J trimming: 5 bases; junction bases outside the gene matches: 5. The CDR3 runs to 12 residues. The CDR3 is CSVRQGRETQYF. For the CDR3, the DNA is TGCAGCGTAAGACAGGGGCGTGAGACCCAGTACTTC.

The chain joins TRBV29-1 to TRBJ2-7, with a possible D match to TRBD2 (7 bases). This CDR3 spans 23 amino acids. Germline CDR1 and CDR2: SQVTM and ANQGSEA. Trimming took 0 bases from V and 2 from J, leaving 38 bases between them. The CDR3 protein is CSVEDGDTRPWGTAGPNPYEQYF. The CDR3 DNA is TGCAGCGTTGAAGACGGGGACACCAGGCCGTGGGGAACAGCGGGACCGAACCCCTACGAGCAGTACTTC.

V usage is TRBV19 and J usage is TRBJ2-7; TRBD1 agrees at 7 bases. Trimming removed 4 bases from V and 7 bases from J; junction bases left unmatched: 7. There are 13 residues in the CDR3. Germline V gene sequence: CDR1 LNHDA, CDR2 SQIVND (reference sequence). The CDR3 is CASSTGQLLEQYF. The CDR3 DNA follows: TGTGCCAGTAGTACGGGACAGCTTTTGGAGCAGTACTTC.

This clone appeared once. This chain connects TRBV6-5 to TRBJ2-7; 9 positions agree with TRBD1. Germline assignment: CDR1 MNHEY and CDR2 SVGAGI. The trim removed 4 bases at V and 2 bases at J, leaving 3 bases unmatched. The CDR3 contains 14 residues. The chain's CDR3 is CASSFTGGAYEQYF. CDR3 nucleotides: TGTGCCAGCAGTTTCACAGGGGGCGCCTACGAGCAGTACTTC.

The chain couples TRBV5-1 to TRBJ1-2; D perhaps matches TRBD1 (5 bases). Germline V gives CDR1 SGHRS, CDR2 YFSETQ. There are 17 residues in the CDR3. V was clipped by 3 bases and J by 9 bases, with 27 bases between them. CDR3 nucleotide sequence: TGCGCCAGCAGCTGGGAACTGACGGGAAGGGACCGGGGAAGCTACACCTTC. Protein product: CASSWELTGRDRGSYTF.

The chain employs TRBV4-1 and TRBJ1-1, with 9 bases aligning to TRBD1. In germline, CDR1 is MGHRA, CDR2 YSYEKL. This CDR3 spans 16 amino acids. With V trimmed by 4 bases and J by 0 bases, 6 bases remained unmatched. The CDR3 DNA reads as TGCGCCAGCAGCCCTTGGACAGGGGCGATGAACACTGAAGCTTTCTTT. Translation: CASSPWTGAMNTEAFF.

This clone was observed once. CDR3 DNA sequence: TGTGCCTCGACGACAGGAGAAGAGACCCAGTACTTC. It codes for CASTTGEETQYF. The chain combines TRBV28 with TRBJ2-5; possibly TRBD1 for D (6 bases). This CDR3 has 12 amino acids. Trimming cost V 11 bases and J 3 bases, with 13 bases left between them. The germline gives CDR1 MDHEN, CDR2 SYDVKM. Full variable domain (missing parts from reference TRBV28 and TRBJ2-5): DVKVTQSSRYLVKRTGEKVFLECVQDMDHENMFWYRQDPGLGLRLIYFSYDVKMKEKGDIPEGYSVSREKKERFSLILESASTNQTSMYLCASTTGEETQYFGPGTRLLVL.

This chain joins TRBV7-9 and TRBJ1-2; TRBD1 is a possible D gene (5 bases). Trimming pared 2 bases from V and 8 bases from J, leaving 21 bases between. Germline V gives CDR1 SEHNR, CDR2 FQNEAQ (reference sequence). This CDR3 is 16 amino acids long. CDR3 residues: CASSLSNAESGEGYTF. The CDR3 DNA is TGTGCCAGCAGCTTAAGTAATGCTGAGTCGGGGGAAGGCTACACCTTC.

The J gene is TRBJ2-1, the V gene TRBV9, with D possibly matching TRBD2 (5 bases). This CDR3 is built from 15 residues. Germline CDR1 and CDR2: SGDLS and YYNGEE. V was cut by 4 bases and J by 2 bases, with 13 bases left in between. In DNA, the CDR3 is TGTGCCAGCAGCCGTATCGGGGAAGCCTACAATGAGCAGTTCTTC. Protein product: CASSRIGEAYNEQFF.

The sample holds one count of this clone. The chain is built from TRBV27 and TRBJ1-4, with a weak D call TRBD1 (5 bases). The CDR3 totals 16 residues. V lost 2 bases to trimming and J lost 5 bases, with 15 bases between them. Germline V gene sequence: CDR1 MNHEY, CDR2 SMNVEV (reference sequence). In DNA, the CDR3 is TGTGCCAGCAGTTTACGGGCAGGGTGGGGAAATGAAAAACTGTTTTTT. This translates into CASSLRAGWGNEKLFF.

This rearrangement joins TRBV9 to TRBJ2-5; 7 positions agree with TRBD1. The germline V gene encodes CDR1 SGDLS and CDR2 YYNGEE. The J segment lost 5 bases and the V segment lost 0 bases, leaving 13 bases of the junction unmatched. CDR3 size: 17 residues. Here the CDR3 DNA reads TGTGCCAGCAGCGTAGCTATAGGGACAGAGCAGTGGGAGACCCAGTACTTC. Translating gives CASSVAIGTEQWETQYF. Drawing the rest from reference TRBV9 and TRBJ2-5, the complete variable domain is DSGVTQTPKHLITATGQRVTLRCSPRSGDLSVYWYQQSLDQGLQFLIQYYNGEERAKGNILERFSAQQFPDLHSELNLSSLELGDSALYFCASSVAIGTEQWETQYFGPGTRLLVL.

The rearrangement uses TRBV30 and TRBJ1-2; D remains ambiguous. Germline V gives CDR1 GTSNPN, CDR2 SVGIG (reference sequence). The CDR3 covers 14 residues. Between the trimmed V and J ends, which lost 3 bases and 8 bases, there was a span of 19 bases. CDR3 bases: TGTGCCTGGAGGGACCGCCTTAATCGGGGAGGCTACACCTTC. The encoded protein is CAWRDRLNRGGYTF.

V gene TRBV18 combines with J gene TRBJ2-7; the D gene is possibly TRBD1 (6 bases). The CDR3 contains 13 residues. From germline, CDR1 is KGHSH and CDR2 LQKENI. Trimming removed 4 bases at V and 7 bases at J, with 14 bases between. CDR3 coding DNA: TGTGCCAGCTCACGGGACATACCTTGGGAGCAGTACTTC. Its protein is CASSRDIPWEQYF.

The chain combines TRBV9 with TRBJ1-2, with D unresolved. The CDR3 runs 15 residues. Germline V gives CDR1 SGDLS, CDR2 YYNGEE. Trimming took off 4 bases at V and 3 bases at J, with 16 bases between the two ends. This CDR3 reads CASSLMAGEYYGYTF. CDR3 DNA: TGTGCCAGCAGCCTGATGGCTGGGGAGTACTATGGCTACACCTTC. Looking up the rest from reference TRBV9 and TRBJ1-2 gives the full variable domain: DSGVTQTPKHLITATGQRVTLRCSPRSGDLSVYWYQQSLDQGLQFLIQYYNGEERAKGNILERFSAQQFPDLHSELNLSSLELGDSALYFCASSLMAGEYYGYTFGSGTRLTVV.

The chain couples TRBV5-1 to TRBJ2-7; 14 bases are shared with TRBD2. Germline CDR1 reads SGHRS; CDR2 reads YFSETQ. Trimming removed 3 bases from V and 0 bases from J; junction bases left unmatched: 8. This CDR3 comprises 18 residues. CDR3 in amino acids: CASSSPGLAGDSSYEQYF. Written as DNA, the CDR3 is TGCGCCAGCAGCTCACCGGGACTAGCGGGGGATAGCTCCTACGAGCAGTACTTC.

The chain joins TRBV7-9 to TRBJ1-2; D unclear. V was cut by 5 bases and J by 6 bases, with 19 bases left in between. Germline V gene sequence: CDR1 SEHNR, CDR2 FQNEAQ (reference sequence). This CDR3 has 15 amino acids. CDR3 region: CASSPSGEGSHGYTF. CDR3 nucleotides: TGTGCCAGCAGCCCTTCCGGGGAGGGATCGCATGGCTACACCTTC.

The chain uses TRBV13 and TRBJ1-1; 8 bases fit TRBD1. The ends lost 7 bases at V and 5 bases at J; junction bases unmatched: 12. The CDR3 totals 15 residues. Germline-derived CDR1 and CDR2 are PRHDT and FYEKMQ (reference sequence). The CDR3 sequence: CASTSPGRGRTEAFF. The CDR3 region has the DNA TGTGCCAGCACCTCTCCGGGCAGGGGGCGTACTGAAGCTTTCTTT.

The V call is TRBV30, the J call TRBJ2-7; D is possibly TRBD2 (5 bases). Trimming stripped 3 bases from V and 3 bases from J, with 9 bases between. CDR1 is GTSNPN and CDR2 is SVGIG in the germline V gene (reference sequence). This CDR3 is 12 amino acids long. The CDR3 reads CAWSMGSYEQYF. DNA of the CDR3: TGTGCCTGGAGCATGGGGAGCTACGAGCAGTACTTC.

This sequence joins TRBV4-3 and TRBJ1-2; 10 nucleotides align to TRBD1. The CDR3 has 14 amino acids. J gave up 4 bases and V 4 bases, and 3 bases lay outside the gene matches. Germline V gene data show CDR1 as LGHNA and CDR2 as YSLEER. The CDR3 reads CASSLRTGGYGYTF. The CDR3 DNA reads TGCGCCAGCAGCCTCCGGACAGGGGGCTATGGCTACACCTTC.

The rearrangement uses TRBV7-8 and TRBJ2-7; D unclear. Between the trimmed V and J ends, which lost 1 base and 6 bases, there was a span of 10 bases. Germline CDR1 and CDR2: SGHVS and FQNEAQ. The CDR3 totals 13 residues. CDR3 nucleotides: TGTGCCAGCAGCTTAGAGGGTGTGGGCGAGCAGTACTTC. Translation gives CASSLEGVGEQYF. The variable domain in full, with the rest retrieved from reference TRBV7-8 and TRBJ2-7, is GAGVSQSPRYKVAKRGQDVALRCDPISGHVSLFWYQQALGQGPEFLTYFQNEAQLDKSGLPSDRFFAERPEGSVSTLKIQRTQQEDSAVYLCASSLEGVGEQYFGPGTRLTVT.

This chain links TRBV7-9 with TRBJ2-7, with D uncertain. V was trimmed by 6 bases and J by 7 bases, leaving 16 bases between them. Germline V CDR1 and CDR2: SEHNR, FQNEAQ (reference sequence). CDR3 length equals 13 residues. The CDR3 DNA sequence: TGTGCCAGCAGTCTTCCCTCTTTGGGGGAGCAGTACTTC. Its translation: CASSLPSLGEQYF.

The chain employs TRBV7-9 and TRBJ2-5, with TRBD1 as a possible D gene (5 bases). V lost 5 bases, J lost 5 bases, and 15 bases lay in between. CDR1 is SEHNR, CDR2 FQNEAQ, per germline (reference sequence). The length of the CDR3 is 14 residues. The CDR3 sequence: CASSLDSYRETQYF. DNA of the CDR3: TGTGCCAGCAGCCTAGACAGTTACCGGGAGACCCAGTACTTC.

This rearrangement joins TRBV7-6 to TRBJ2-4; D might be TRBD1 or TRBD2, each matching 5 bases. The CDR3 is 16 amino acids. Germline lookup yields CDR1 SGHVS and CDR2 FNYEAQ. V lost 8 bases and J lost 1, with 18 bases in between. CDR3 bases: TGTGCCAGCGTCCGAAGGGGAGTGTCGGCCAAAAACATTCAGTACTTC. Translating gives CASVRRGVSAKNIQYF.